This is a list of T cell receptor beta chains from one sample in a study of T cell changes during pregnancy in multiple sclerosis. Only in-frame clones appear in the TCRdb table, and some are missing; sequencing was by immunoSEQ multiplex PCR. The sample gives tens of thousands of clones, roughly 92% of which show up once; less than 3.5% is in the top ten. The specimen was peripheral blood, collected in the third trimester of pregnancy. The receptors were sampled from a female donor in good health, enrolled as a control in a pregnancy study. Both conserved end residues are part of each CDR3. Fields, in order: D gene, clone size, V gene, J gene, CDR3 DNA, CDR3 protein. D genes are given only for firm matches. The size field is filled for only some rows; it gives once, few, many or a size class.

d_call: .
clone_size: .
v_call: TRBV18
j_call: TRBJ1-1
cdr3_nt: TGTGCCAGCTCACCCGGCGGGGGGAACACTGAAGCTTTCTTT
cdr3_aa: CASSPGGGNTEAFF

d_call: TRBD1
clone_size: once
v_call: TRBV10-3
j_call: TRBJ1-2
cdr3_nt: TGTGCCATCAGTTCTTTCGGGACAGGGGAGGGCTATGGCTACACCTTC
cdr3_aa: CAISSFGTGEGYGYTF

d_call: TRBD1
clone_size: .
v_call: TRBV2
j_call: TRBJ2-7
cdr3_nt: TGTGCCAGCAGTGAGCAGACAGGGGGCTCCGAGCAGTACTTC
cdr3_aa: CASSEQTGGSEQYF

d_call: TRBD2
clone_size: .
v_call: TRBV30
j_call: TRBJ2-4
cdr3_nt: TGTGCCTGGAGTGTAGGAGGTAGCGGGACTAAAAACATTCAGTACTTC
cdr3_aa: CAWSVGGSGTKNIQYF

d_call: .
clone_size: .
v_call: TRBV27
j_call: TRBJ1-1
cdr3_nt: TGTGCCAGCAGTCCACGTTGGGGGGGCGGGGGGGACACTGAAGCTTTCTTT
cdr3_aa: CASSPRWGGGGDTEAFF

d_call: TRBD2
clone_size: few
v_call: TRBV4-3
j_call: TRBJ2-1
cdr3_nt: TGCGCCAGCTCAAAGGGGCTAGCGGGAAGAAATGAGCAGTTCTTC
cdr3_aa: CASSKGLAGRNEQFF

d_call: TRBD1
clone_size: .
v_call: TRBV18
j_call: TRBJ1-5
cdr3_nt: TGTGCCAGCACGGCCGGGACAGGCATCAGCAATCAGCCCCAGCATTTT
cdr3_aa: CASTAGTGISNQPQHF

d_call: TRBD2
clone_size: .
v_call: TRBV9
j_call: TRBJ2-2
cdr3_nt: TGTGCCAGCAGAGAGCGGGAGGGCCGGCCCGGGGAGCTGTTTTTT
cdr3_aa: CASREREGRPGELFF

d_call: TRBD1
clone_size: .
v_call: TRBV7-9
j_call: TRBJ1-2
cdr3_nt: TGTGCCAGCAGCCCACTATTTATGACAGGGGGCGGCTATGGCTACACCTTC
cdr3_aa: CASSPLFMTGGGYGYTF

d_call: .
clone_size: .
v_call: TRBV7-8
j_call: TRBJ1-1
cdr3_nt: TGTGCCAGCAGCCCTTTTATAAACACTGAAGCTTTCTTT
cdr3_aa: CASSPFINTEAFF

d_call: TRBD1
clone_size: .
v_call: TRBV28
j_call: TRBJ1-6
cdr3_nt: TGTGCCAGCAGTCCCCCGGGACAGGGGCCCGAGATCCTCCACTTT
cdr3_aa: CASSPPGQGPEILHF

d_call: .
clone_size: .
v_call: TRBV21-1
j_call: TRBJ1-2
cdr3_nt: TGTGCCAGCAGCAAAGGACCCGGGTCGTATGGCTACACCTTC
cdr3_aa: CASSKGPGSYGYTF

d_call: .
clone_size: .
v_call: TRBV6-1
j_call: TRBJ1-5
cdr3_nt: TGTGCCAGCAGTGAAAAAATCTATGGCAATCAGCCCCAGCATTTT
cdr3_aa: CASSEKIYGNQPQHF

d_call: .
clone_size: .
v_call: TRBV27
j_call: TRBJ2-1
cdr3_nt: TGTGCCAGCAGGCTCAGGGGCTACAATGAGCAGTTCTTC
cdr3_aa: CASRLRGYNEQFF

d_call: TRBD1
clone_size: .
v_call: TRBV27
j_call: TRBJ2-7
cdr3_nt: TGTGCCAGCAGTTTAGGGACAGGGGGATTAAACGAGCAGTACTTC
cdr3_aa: CASSLGTGGLNEQYF

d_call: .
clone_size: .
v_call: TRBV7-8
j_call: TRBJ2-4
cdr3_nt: TGTGCCAGCAGCCCGACGCGGGCTCCTCGGGCCAAAAACATTCAGTACTTC
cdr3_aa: CASSPTRAPRAKNIQYF

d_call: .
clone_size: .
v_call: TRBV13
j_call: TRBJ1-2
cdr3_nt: TGTGCCAGCAGCTTACCAGGGGTTTCCTATGGCTACACCTTC
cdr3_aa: CASSLPGVSYGYTF

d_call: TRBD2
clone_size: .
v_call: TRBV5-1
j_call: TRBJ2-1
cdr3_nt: TGCGCCAGCAGCTTCCAAACTAGCGGGAGGGGTAATGAGCAGTTCTTC
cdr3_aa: CASSFQTSGRGNEQFF

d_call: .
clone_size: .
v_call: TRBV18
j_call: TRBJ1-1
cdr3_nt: TGTGCCAGCTCACCAAATAGGCCATCCCTAGGACACCTGAACACTGAAGCTTTCTTT
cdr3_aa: CASSPNRPSLGHLNTEAFF

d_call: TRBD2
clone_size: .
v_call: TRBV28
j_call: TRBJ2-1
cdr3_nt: TGTGCCAGCAGTTATAGCGGGGGGGCGAATGAGCAGTTCTTC
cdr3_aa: CASSYSGGANEQFF

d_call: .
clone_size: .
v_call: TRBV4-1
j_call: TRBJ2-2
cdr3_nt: TGCGCCAGCAGCCAAGGGTGGACAGGGGAGCTGTTTTTT
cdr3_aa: CASSQGWTGELFF

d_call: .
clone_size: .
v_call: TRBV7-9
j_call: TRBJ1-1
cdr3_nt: TGTGCCTCCCGTGCATCAGGATCCACTGAAGCTTTCTTT
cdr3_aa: CASRASGSTEAFF

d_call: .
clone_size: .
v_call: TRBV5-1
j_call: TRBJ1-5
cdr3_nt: TGCGCCAGCAGCTTGGATCCTGTTCTCCGCGGCAATCAGCCCCAGCATTTT
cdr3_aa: CASSLDPVLRGNQPQHF

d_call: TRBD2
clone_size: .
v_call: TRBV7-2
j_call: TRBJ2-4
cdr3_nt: TGTGCCAGCAGCTTGAGACTAGCGGGGCCCCTTGGGGCCAAAAACATTCAGTACTTC
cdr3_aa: CASSLRLAGPLGAKNIQYF

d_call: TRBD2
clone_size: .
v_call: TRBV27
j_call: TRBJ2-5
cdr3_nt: TGTGCCAGTTCGGGACTAGCGGGGGGGTCTTCAGAGACCCAGTACTTC
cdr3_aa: CASSGLAGGSSETQYF

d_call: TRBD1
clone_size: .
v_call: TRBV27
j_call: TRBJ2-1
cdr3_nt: TGTGCCAGCAGTTGGGGACAGGGGATGTACAATGAGCAGTTCTTC
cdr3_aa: CASSWGQGMYNEQFF

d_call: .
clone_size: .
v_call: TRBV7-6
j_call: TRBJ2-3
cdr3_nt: TGTGCCAGCAGCTTATCGCCCAGGGGCACAGATACGCAGTATTTT
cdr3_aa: CASSLSPRGTDTQYF

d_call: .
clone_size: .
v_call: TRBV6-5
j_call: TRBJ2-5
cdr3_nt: TGTGCCAGCAGTTACAACCGGTGGGAGACCCAGTACTTC
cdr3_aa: CASSYNRWETQYF

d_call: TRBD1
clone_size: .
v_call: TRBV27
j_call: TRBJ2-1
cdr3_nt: TGTGCCAGCCGGACAGGGTATAACAATGAGCAGTTCTTC
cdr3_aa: CASRTGYNNEQFF

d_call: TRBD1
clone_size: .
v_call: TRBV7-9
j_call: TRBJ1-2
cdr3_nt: TGTGCCAGCAGCTATCCGGGACAGGCTAACTATGGCTACACCTTC
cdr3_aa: CASSYPGQANYGYTF